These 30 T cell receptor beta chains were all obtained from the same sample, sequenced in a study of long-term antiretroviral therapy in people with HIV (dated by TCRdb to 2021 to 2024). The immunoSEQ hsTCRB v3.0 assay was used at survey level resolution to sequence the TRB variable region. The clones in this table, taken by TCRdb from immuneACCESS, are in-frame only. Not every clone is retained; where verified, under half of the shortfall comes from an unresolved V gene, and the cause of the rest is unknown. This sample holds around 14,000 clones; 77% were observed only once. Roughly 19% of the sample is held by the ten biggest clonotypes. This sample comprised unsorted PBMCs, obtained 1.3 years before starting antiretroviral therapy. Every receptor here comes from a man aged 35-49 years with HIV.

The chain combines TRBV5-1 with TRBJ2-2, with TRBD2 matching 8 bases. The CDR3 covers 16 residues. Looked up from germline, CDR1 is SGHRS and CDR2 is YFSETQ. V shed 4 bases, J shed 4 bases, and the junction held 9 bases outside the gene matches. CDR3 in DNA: TGCGCCAGCAGCCCCGCGGCTAGCGGGTTCACCGGGGAGCTGTTTTTT. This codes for CASSPAASGFTGELFF.

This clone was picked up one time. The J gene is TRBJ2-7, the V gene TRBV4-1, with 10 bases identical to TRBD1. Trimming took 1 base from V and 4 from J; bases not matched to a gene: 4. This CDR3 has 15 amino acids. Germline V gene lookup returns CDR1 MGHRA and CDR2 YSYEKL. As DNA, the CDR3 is TGCGCCAGCAGCCAAGGGACAGGGGGGGCGTACGAGCAGTACTTC. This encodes CASSQGTGGAYEQYF.

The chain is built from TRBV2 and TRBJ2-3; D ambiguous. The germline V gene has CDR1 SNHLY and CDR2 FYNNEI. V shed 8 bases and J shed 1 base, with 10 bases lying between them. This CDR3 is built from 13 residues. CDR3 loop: CASAYSRTDTQYF. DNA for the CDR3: TGTGCCAGCGCCTACAGTCGCACAGATACGCAGTATTTT.

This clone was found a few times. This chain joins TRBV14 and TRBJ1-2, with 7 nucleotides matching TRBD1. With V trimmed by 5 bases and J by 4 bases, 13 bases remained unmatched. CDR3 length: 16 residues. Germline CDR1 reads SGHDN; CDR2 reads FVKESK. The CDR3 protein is CASSYRTGRRVYGYTF. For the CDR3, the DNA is TGTGCCAGCAGCTACCGGACAGGTAGGAGGGTCTATGGCTACACCTTC.

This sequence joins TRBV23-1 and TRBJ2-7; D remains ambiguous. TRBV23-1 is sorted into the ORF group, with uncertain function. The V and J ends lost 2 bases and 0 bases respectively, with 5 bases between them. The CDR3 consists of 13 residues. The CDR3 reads CASSQRASYEQYF. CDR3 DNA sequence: TGCGCCAGCAGTCAACGGGCCTCCTACGAGCAGTACTTC.

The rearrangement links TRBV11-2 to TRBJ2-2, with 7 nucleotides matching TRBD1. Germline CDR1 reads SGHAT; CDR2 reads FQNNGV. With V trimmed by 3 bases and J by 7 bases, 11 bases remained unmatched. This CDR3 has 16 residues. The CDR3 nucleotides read TGTGCCAGCAGCTTGCGAGGGGGCACTGTGGGCGGGGAGCTGTTTTTT. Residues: CASSLRGGTVGGELFF. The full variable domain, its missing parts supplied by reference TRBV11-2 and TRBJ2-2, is EAGVAQSPRYKIIEKRQSVAFWCNPISGHATLYWYQQILGQGPKLLIQFQNNGVVDDSQLPKDRFSAERLKGVDSTLKIQPAKLEDSAVYLCASSLRGGTVGGELFFGEGSRLTVL.

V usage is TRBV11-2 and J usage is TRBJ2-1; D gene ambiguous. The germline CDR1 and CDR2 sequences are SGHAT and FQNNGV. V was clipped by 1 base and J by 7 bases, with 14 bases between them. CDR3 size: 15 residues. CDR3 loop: CASSLGPSPWNEQFF. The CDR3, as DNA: TGTGCCAGCAGCTTAGGACCAAGCCCTTGGAATGAGCAGTTCTTC.

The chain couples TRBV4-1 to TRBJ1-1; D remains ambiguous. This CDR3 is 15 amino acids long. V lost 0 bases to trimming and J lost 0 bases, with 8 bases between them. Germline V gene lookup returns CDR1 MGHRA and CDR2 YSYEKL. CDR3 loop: CASSQDTWMNTEAFF. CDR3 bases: TGCGCCAGCAGCCAAGATACGTGGATGAACACTGAAGCTTTCTTT.

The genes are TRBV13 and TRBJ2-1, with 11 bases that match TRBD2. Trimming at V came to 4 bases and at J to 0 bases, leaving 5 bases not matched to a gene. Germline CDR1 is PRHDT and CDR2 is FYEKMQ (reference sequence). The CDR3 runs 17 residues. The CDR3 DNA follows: TGTGCCAGCAGCTCGGGGACTAGCGGAAGCTCCTACAATGAGCAGTTCTTC. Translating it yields CASSSGTSGSSYNEQFF.

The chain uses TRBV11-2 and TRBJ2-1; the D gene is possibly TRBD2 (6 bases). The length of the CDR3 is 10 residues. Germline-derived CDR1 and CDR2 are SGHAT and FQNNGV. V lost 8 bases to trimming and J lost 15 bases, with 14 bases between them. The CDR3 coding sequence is TGTGCCAGCGGAGTGGGCGGGGCGTTCTTC. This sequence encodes CASGVGGAFF.

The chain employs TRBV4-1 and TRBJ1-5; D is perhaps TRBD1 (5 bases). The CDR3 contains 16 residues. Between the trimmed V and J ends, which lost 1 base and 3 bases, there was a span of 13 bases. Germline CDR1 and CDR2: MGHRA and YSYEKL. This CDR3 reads CASSQGVEGFNQPQHF. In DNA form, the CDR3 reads TGCGCCAGCAGCCAAGGGGTGGAGGGGTTCAATCAGCCCCAGCATTTT.

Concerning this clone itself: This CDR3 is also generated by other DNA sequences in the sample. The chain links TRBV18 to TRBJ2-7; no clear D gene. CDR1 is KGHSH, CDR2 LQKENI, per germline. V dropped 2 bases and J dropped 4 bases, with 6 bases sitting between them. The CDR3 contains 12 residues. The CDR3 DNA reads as TGTGCCAGCTCACCAAGCAGTTACGAGCAGTACTTC. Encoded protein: CASSPSSYEQYF.

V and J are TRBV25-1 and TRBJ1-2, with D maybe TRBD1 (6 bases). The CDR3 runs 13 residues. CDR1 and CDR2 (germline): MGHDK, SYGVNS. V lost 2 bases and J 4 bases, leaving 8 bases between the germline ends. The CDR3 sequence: CASSERGGYGYTF. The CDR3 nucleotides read TGTGCCAGCAGTGAAAGGGGGGGCTATGGCTACACCTTC.

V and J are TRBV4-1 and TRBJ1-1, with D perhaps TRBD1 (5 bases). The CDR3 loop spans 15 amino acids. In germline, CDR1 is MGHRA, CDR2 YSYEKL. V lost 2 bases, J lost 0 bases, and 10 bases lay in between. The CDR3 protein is CASSQFGGVNTEAFF. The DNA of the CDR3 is TGCGCCAGCAGCCAATTCGGGGGAGTGAACACTGAAGCTTTCTTT.

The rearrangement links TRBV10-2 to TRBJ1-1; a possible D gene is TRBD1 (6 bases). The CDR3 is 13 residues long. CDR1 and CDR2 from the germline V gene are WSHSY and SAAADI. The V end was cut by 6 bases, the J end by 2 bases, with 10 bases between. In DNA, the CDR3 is TGCGCCAGCAGCCTACAGGGAAACACTGAAGCTTTCTTT. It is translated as CASSLQGNTEAFF.

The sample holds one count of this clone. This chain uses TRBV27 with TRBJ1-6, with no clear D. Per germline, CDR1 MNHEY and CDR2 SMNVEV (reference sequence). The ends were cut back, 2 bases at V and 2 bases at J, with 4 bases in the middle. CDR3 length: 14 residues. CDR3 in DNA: TGTGCCAGCAGTTTAGGCCCCTATAATTCACCCCTCCACTTT. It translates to CASSLGPYNSPLHF.

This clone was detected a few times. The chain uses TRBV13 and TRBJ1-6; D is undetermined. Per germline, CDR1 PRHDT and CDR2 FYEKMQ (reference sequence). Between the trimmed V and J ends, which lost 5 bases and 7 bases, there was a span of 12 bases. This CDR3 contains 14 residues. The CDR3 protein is CASSGRDWNSPLHF. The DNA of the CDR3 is TGTGCCAGCAGCGGAAGGGATTGGAATTCACCCCTCCACTTT.

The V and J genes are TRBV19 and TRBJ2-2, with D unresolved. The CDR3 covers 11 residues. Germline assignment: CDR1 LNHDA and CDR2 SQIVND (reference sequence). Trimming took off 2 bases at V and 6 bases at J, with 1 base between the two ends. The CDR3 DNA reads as TGTGCCAGTAGTATATCCGGGGAGCTGTTTTTT. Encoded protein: CASSISGELFF.

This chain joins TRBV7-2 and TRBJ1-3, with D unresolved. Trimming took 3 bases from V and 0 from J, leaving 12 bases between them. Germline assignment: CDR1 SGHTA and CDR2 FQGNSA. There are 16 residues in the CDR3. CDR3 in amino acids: CASSFKGTDSGNTIYF. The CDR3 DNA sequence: TGTGCCAGCAGCTTCAAGGGCACTGACTCTGGAAACACCATATATTTT.

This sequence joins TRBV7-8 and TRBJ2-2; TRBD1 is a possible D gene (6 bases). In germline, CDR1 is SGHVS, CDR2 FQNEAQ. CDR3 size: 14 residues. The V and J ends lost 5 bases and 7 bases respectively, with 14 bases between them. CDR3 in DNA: TGTGCCAGCAGCCCCGACAGGTTAGGCGGGGAGCTGTTTTTT. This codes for CASSPDRLGGELFF.

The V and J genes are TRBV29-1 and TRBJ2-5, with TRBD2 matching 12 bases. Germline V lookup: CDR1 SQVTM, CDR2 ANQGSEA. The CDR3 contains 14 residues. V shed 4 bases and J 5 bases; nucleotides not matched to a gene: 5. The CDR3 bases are TGCAGCGTTGGGCTAGCGGGGGGGCGGGAGACCCAGTACTTC. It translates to CSVGLAGGRETQYF.

CDR3 nucleotides: TGCGCCAGCAGCCAAGCCCACAACAGCGCCGGGGAGCTGTTTTTT. Translated: CASSQAHNSAGELFF. The J gene is TRBJ2-2, the V gene TRBV4-1, with D hard to call. The V end was cut by 1 base, the J end by 6 bases, with 12 bases between. The CDR3 has 15 residues. Germline CDR1 is MGHRA and CDR2 is YSYEKL.

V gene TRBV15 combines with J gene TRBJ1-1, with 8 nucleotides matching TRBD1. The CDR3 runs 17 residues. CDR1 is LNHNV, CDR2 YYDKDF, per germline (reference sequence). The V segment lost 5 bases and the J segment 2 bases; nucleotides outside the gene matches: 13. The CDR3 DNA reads TGTGCCACCAGCGCCCGGACAGGGAGGAAGCAAAACACTGAAGCTTTCTTT. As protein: CATSARTGRKQNTEAFF.

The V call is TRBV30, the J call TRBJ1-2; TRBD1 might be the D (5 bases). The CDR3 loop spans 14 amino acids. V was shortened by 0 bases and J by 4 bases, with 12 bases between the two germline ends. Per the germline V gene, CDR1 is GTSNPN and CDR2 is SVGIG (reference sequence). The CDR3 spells CAWSVPGTGYGYTF. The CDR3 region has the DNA TGTGCCTGGAGTGTCCCGGGTACAGGCTATGGCTACACCTTC.

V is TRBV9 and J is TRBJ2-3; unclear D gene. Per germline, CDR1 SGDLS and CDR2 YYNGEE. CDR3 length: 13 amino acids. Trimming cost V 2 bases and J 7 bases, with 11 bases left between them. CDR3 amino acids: CASSVLDPNTQYF. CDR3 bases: TGTGCCAGCAGCGTTTTAGATCCGAATACGCAGTATTTT.

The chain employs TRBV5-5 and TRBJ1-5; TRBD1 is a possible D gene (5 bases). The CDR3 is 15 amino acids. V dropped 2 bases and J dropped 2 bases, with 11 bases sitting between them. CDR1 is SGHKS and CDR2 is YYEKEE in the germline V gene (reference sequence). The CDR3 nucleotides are TGTGCCAGCAGCTTCCTCGGGGCAGGCAATCAGCCCCAGCATTTT. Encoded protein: CASSFLGAGNQPQHF.

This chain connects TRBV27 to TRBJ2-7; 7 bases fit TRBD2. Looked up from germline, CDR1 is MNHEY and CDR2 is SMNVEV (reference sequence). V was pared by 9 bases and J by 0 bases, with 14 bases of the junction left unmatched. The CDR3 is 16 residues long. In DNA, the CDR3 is TGTGCCAGTCCAACGGAGTCTAGCGGTCTCTCCTACGAGCAGTACTTC. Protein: CASPTESSGLSYEQYF.

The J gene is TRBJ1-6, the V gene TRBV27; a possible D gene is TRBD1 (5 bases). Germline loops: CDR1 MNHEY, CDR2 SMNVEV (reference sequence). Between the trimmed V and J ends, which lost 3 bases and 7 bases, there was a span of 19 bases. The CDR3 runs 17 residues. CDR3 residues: CASSFRASGTVNSPLHF. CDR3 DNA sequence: TGTGCCAGCAGTTTCCGGGCCTCCGGGACTGTGAATTCACCCCTCCACTTT.

The CDR3 region has the DNA TGTGCCAGCAGTTACCGTCCGCAGGAGCCGGCCTCTGGGGCCAACGTCCTGACTTTC. Amino acids: CASSYRPQEPASGANVLTF. This rearrangement joins TRBV6-7 to TRBJ2-6; D ambiguous. TRBV6-7 is an ORF, and what it does is uncertain. V dropped 2 bases and J dropped 0 bases, with 17 bases sitting between them. The CDR3 covers 19 residues.

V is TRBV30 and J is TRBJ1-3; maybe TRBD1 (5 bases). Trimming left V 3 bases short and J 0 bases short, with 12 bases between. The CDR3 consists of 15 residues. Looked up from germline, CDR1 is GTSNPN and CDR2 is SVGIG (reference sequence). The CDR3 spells CAWSPRDGSGNTIYF. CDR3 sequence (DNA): TGTGCCTGGAGCCCCAGGGACGGCTCTGGAAACACCATATATTTT. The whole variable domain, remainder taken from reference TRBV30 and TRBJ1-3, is SQTIHQWPATLVQPVGSPLSLECTVEGTSNPNLYWYRQAAGRGLQLLFYSVGIGQISSEVPQNLSASRPQDRQFILSSKKLLLSDSGFYLCAWSPRDGSGNTIYFGEGSWLTVV.